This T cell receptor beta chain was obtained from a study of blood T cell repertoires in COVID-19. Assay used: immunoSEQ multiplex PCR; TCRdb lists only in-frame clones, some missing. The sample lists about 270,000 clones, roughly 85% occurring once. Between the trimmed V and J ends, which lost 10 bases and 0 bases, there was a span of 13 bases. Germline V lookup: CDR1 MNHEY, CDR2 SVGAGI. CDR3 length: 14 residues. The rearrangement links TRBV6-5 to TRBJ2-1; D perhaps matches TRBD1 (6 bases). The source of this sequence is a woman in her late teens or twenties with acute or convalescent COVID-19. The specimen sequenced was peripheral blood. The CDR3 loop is CATRGYLSYNEQFF. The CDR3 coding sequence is TGTGCCACCAGGGGCTACCTCTCCTACAATGAGCAGTTCTTC.